What follows are 18 T cell receptor beta chains derived from one specimen sequenced in a study of control samples from healthy donors and cancer patients. Using immunoSEQ multiplex PCR, the repertoire was profiled, and TCRdb retains in-frame clones only, with some absent. Of approximately 220,000 clones listed, roughly 94% are singletons. Sequencing input: blood. These receptors came from a man aged 50 or older in good health.

This clone occurred once. The chain couples TRBV28 to TRBJ1-2; D might be TRBD1 (6 bases). Germline CDR1 MDHEN, CDR2 SYDVKM. The germline V and J ends were trimmed by 5 bases and 8 bases, with 21 bases remaining between them. CDR3 length equals 15 residues. CDR3 in amino acids: CASSGTGRGQRGYTF. In nucleotides, the CDR3 is TGTGCCAGCAGTGGTACGGGACGGGGGCAGAGGGGCTACACCTTC.

The V call is TRBV27, the J call TRBJ2-7; tentatively, D is TRBD1 (6 bases). CDR3 length: 16 amino acids. V lost 2 bases to trimming and J lost 5 bases, with 19 bases between them. Germline assignment: CDR1 MNHEY and CDR2 SMNVEV (reference sequence). The CDR3 nucleotides are TGTGCCAGCAGTTTAGTAAGTGCCAGGGGCGTCCACGAGCAGTACTTC. The encoded protein is CASSLVSARGVHEQYF.

This chain uses TRBV19 with TRBJ1-4; D is unclear. CDR3 length: 15 amino acids. The germline gives CDR1 LNHDA, CDR2 SQIVND (reference sequence). Trimming pared 3 bases from V and 7 bases from J, leaving 15 bases between. CDR3 in DNA: TGTGCCAGTAGTATCGAATCTCTTGGAGTTGAAAAACTGTTTTTT. Protein product: CASSIESLGVEKLFF.

This chain uses TRBV5-1 with TRBJ2-5; D gene uncertain. CDR3 size: 12 residues. Trimming removed 1 base at V and 4 bases at J, with 5 bases between. Germline loops: CDR1 SGHRS, CDR2 YFSETQ. CDR3 DNA: TGCGCCAGCAGCTTGCCGTCAGAGACCCAGTACTTC. Amino acid sequence: CASSLPSETQYF.

This clone was recorded only once. This chain joins TRBV11-3 and TRBJ2-5; TRBD1 aligns across 10 bases. Germline CDR1 reads SGHNT; CDR2 reads YENEEA. V gave up 4 bases and J gave up 5 bases; unmatched junction bases: 10. This CDR3 contains 16 residues. The CDR3 sequence is CASSSTGGAKTETQYF. The CDR3, as DNA: TGTGCCAGCAGCTCGACAGGGGGCGCGAAGACGGAGACCCAGTACTTC.

The sample holds a few counts of this clone. The chain is built from TRBV2 and TRBJ1-2; 8 nucleotides match TRBD1. CDR3 length equals 11 residues. The V gene's germline CDR1 is SNHLY and CDR2 FYNNEI. J was trimmed by 9 bases and V by 4 bases; bases with no gene match: 1. CDR3 residues: CASSGDRSYTF. The CDR3 nucleotides are TGTGCCAGCAGTGGGGACAGGAGCTACACCTTC. Full variable domain (remainder filled in from reference TRBV2 and TRBJ1-2): EPEVTQTPSHQVTQMGQEVILRCVPISNHLYFYWYRQILGQKVEFLVSFYNNEISEKSEIFDDQFSVERPDGSNFTLKIRSTKLEDSAMYFCASSGDRSYTFGSGTRLTVV.

The V and J genes are TRBV10-3 and TRBJ2-7; D is possibly TRBD1 or TRBD2 (5 bases each). Germline loops: CDR1 ENHRY, CDR2 SYGVKD. V dropped 6 bases and J dropped 5 bases, with 26 bases sitting between them. The CDR3 is made up of 17 amino acids. This CDR3 is CAIRDTKGEKIVNEQYF. The CDR3 nucleotides read TGTGCCATCAGGGACACAAAGGGAGAGAAAATCGTGAACGAGCAGTACTTC.

The chain recombines TRBV27 with TRBJ1-1, with D possibly matching TRBD1 (6 bases). Trimming pared 6 bases from V and 4 bases from J, leaving 15 bases between. In germline, CDR1 is MNHEY, CDR2 SMNVEV (reference sequence). This CDR3 is 14 amino acids long. CDR3 sequence reads: CASSLGGPGTEAFF. In DNA form, the CDR3 reads TGTGCCAGCAGCCTGGGGGGCCCGGGCACTGAAGCTTTCTTT.

The chain has TRBV7-9 and TRBJ1-4; 9 bases are a match to TRBD1. Trimming took 1 base from V and 0 from J; bases not matched to a gene: 3. CDR1 and CDR2 (germline): SEHNR, FQNEAQ (reference sequence). The CDR3 runs 17 residues. Here the CDR3 DNA reads TGTGCCAGCAGCTTAGACGACAGGGGGACAACTAATGAAAAACTGTTTTTT. It specifies CASSLDDRGTTNEKLFF.

The chain links TRBV14 to TRBJ1-6; 7 bases fit TRBD1. The V and J ends lost 2 bases and 8 bases, in that order; junction bases with no gene match: 3. The germline gives CDR1 SGHDN, CDR2 FVKESK. CDR3 length: 14 residues. As DNA, the CDR3 is TGTGCCAGCAGCCAACTTGACAGGGATTCACCCCTCCACTTT. Translation gives CASSQLDRDSPLHF.

The chain employs TRBV18 and TRBJ2-3; TRBD1 matches 7 bases. CDR1 and CDR2 (germline): KGHSH, LQKENI. The ends lost 3 bases at V and 2 bases at J; junction bases unmatched: 5. The CDR3 is made up of 15 amino acids. DNA of the CDR3: TGTGCCAGCTCACCCTCGACAGGGTTCACAGATACGCAGTATTTT. Its translation: CASSPSTGFTDTQYF.

As concerns this clone: At the DNA level, this CDR3 is encoded by other sequences in the same sample as well. The chain carries TRBV14 and TRBJ1-3, with D uncertain. Germline CDR1 and CDR2: SGHDN and FVKESK. The ends were cut back, 3 bases at V and 3 bases at J, with 3 bases in the middle. CDR3 length: 12 amino acids. The CDR3 loop is CASSQGGNTIYF. CDR3 DNA: TGTGCCAGCAGCCAGGGTGGAAACACCATATATTTT.

The chain's CDR3 is CASSLEQVPETQYF. Here the CDR3 DNA reads TGTGCCAGCTCCCTAGAACAGGTCCCGGAGACCCAGTACTTC. The chain links TRBV18 to TRBJ2-5; a possible D gene is TRBD1 (5 bases). The ends were cut back, 6 bases at V and 5 bases at J, with 16 bases in the middle. In germline, CDR1 is KGHSH, CDR2 LQKENI. This CDR3 spans 14 amino acids.

The chain joins TRBV15 to TRBJ2-6, with 7 bases matching TRBD2. The CDR3 is 17 amino acids. V lost 2 bases, J lost 1 base, and 5 bases stayed unmatched. From germline, CDR1 is LNHNV and CDR2 YYDKDF (reference sequence). CDR3 nucleotides: TGTGCCACCAGCAGAAACCCAGCGGGGTCTGGGGCCAACGTCCTGACTTTC. Amino acid sequence: CATSRNPAGSGANVLTF.

The chain links TRBV11-2 to TRBJ1-1, with a tentative D call TRBD1 (5 bases). This CDR3 has 14 residues. Germline V CDR1 and CDR2: SGHAT, FQNNGV. The V end was cut by 5 bases, the J end by 4 bases, with 14 bases between. The CDR3 region has the DNA TGTGCCAGCAGCCCGGTCGTGGGGGTCACTGAAGCTTTCTTT. This codes for CASSPVVGVTEAFF.

V and J are TRBV19 and TRBJ2-5; 7 bases are shared with TRBD1. Germline trimming cut 7 bases from V and 2 bases from J; bases unmatched to any gene: 4. The CDR3 extends over 13 amino acids. The germline gives CDR1 LNHDA, CDR2 SQIVND (reference sequence). The CDR3: CASTGQPQETQYF. The CDR3 DNA reads as TGTGCCAGTACGGGACAGCCTCAAGAGACCCAGTACTTC. Filled out from reference TRBV19 and TRBJ2-5, the complete variable domain reads DGGITQSPKYLFRKEGQNVTLSCEQNLNHDAMYWYRQDPGQGLRLIYYSQIVNDFQKGDIAEGYSVSREKKESFPLTVTSAQKNPTAFYLCASTGQPQETQYFGPGTRLLVL.

The rearrangement links TRBV2 to TRBJ2-1; no firm D call. The V gene lost 11 bases and the J gene lost 1 base, with 15 bases spanning the gap. Germline CDR1 reads SNHLY; CDR2 reads FYNNEI. The CDR3 consists of 14 residues. The CDR3 sequence is CASHDPLSYNEQFF. The DNA of the CDR3 is TGTGCCTCTCACGACCCCCTGTCCTACAATGAGCAGTTCTTC.

V usage is TRBV23-1 and J usage is TRBJ2-7; TRBD1 agrees at 7 bases. TRBV23-1 is given ORF status, its function remaining uncertain. The ends lost 7 bases at V and 6 bases at J; junction bases unmatched: 15. This CDR3 contains 15 residues. The CDR3 DNA follows: TGCGCCAGCACCACCTGGTGGGACAGCCTGGGCGAGCAGTACGTC. The encoded protein is CASTTWWDSLGEQYV.